The 30 T cell receptor beta chains below all came from one sample that was sequenced in a study of cytomegalovirus exposure and HLA in healthy donors. Primers for the PCR totalled 60 Vbeta and 13 Jbeta. Sequencing used immunoSEQ multiplex PCR; TCRdb keeps in-frame clones, though not all of them. This sample has 270,000 or so clones, with 80% to 90% found just once. Sequencing input: PBMCs. These receptors were collected from a man aged 35 to 55 in good health and CMV-seropositive.

The gene calls are TRBV4-1 and TRBJ1-2, with TRBD1 matching over 9 bases. Germline CDR1 MGHRA, CDR2 YSYEKL. V shed 1 base, J shed 6 bases, and the junction held 12 bases outside the gene matches. The CDR3 totals 17 residues. CDR3 DNA sequence: TGCGCCAGCAGCCAAGGGGTGGGCGGACAGGGGAAGAATGGCTACACCTTC. Its translation: CASSQGVGGQGKNGYTF.

The chain recombines TRBV4-3 with TRBJ1-3, with D hard to call. The CDR3 sequence is 15 residues long. Germline assignment: CDR1 LGHNA and CDR2 YSLEER. Trimming shortened V by 0 bases and J by 0 bases, and 6 bases separated the two germline ends. CDR3 in amino acids: CASSQDYSSGNTIYF. In nucleotides, the CDR3 is TGCGCCAGCAGCCAAGACTACAGCTCTGGAAACACCATATATTTT.

The J gene is TRBJ2-5, the V gene TRBV5-6; tentatively, D is TRBD2 (6 bases). Germline V lookup: CDR1 SGHDT, CDR2 YYEEEE. With 3 bases removed from V and 5 bases from J, the gap between germline ends came to 20 bases. The CDR3 has 16 residues. The CDR3 spells CASSSHGDLSRETQYF. The CDR3 coding sequence is TGTGCCAGCAGCTCGCATGGGGACTTGAGCAGGGAGACCCAGTACTTC. The full variable domain, completed using reference TRBV5-6 and TRBJ2-5, is DAGVTQSPTHLIKTRGQQVTLRCSPKSGHDTVSWYQQALGQGPQFIFQYYEEEERQRGNFPDRFSGHQFPNYSSELNVNALLLGDSALYLCASSSHGDLSRETQYFGPGTRLLVL.

The rearrangement joins TRBV5-1 to TRBJ2-7, with TRBD2 matching 15 bases. CDR3 length: 15 amino acids. Germline V CDR1 and CDR2: SGHRS, YFSETQ. Germline trimming cut 5 bases from V and 6 bases from J; bases unmatched to any gene: 6. The DNA for the CDR3 is TGCGCCAGCAGATGGACTAGCGGGAGGGCCCGCGAGCAGTACTTC. As protein: CASRWTSGRAREQYF.

J is TRBJ1-1 and V is TRBV6-5, with D maybe TRBD1 (5 bases). The CDR3 loop spans 12 amino acids. Germline V gives CDR1 MNHEY, CDR2 SVGAGI. The V end lost 6 bases, the J end lost 4 bases, and 9 bases lay between the germline ends. CDR3 region: CASSVRGTEAFF. The CDR3 DNA reads as TGTGCCAGCAGCGTTAGGGGCACTGAAGCTTTCTTT.

The chain carries TRBV19 and TRBJ2-7; 9 bases map to TRBD2. This CDR3 contains 15 residues. Looked up from germline, CDR1 is LNHDA and CDR2 is SQIVND (reference sequence). J gave up 0 bases and V 5 bases, and 5 bases lay outside the gene matches. This chain's CDR3 is CASSGGSGSSYEQYF. CDR3 DNA: TGTGCCAGTAGTGGCGGTAGCGGGAGCTCCTACGAGCAGTACTTC.

V and J are TRBV21-1 and TRBJ2-7; the table's D call TRBD1 went unverified against the DNA. TRBV21-1 has pseudogene status. This CDR3 has 14 residues. This CDR3 is CASSATGESYEQYF. CDR3 nucleotide sequence: TGTGCCAGCAGCGCCACAGGGGAATCCTACGAGCAGTACTTC.

The CDR3 bases are TGTGCCAGCTCACCCCTGGACAGGGGACACCACGGCTACACCTTC. It translates to CASSPLDRGHHGYTF. The J gene is TRBJ1-2, the V gene TRBV18; 9 bases agree with TRBD1. Germline lookup yields CDR1 KGHSH and CDR2 LQKENI. The CDR3 is 15 amino acids. The J segment lost 8 bases and the V segment lost 3 bases, leaving 10 bases of the junction unmatched.

This clone has only one observation. The J gene is TRBJ2-7, the V gene TRBV20-1; D gene ambiguous. This CDR3 comprises 11 residues. Germline V gene sequence: CDR1 DFQATT, CDR2 SNEGSKA (reference sequence). Trimming stripped 0 bases from V and 6 bases from J, with 6 bases between. CDR3 residues: CSARDSGEQYF. CDR3 in DNA: TGCAGTGCTAGAGATTCGGGCGAGCAGTACTTC.

This sequence joins TRBV10-3 and TRBJ2-7, with D maybe TRBD1 (5 bases). Germline loops: CDR1 ENHRY, CDR2 SYGVKD. The ends were cut back, 6 bases at V and 3 bases at J, with 12 bases in the middle. The CDR3 extends over 13 amino acids. The CDR3 is CAIRADTRYEQYF. DNA for the CDR3: TGTGCCATCAGGGCGGACACCCGCTACGAGCAGTACTTC.

J is TRBJ2-1 and V is TRBV4-3, with TRBD2 matching over 10 bases. The germline V gene encodes CDR1 LGHNA and CDR2 YSLEER. This CDR3 is 17 amino acids long. V lost 5 bases to trimming and J lost 6 bases; unmatched junction nucleotides: 13. The CDR3 here is CASSETHPLAGVNEQFF. Here the CDR3 DNA reads TGCGCCAGCAGCGAAACACACCCCCTAGCGGGAGTCAATGAGCAGTTCTTC.

This clone was found once. This sequence joins TRBV7-5 and TRBJ2-2; the table names TRBD2, a call not compared with the DNA. TRBV7-5 corresponds to a pseudogene. This CDR3 region has 13 residues. This CDR3 is CATTWGVPGELFF. The CDR3 bases are TGTGCCACCACGTGGGGGGTACCCGGGGAGCTGTTTTTT.

The V and J genes are TRBV4-1 and TRBJ2-3; 8 positions agree with TRBD2. The CDR3 has 15 residues. The J segment lost 3 bases and the V segment lost 1 base, leaving 3 bases of the junction unmatched. CDR1 is MGHRA and CDR2 is YSYEKL in the germline V gene. The CDR3 spells CASSQAGGRTDTQYF. CDR3 in DNA: TGCGCCAGCAGCCAAGCGGGAGGGCGAACAGATACGCAGTATTTT.

The V gene is TRBV7-9, the J gene TRBJ1-2; a weak D match, TRBD1 (5 bases). V was trimmed by 2 bases and J by 6 bases, leaving 13 bases between them. Germline CDR1 and CDR2: SEHNR and FQNEAQ (reference sequence). This CDR3 contains 14 residues. CDR3 sequence reads: CASSLRGLRNGYTF. As DNA, the CDR3 is TGTGCCAGCAGCTTAAGGGGATTAAGAAATGGCTACACCTTC. The variable domain in full, with the rest retrieved from reference TRBV7-9 and TRBJ1-2, is DTGVSQNPRHKITKRGQNVTFRCDPISEHNRLYWYRQTLGQGPEFLTYFQNEAQLEKSRLLSDRFSAERPKGSFSTLEIQRTEQGDSAMYLCASSLRGLRNGYTFGSGTRLTVV.

The chain is built from TRBV28 and TRBJ2-7, with TRBD1 matching 8 bases. Germline V CDR1 and CDR2: MDHEN, SYDVKM. CDR3 length: 15 amino acids. J lost 2 bases, V lost 2 bases, and 5 bases had no gene match. The DNA for the CDR3 is TGTGCCAGCAGTTTAGGGTCGGACAGGGCCTACGAGCAGTACTTC. It codes for CASSLGSDRAYEQYF. The complete variable domain, with remaining parts taken from reference TRBV28 and TRBJ2-7, reads DVKVTQSSRYLVKRTGEKVFLECVQDMDHENMFWYRQDPGLGLRLIYFSYDVKMKEKGDIPEGYSVSREKKERFSLILESASTNQTSMYLCASSLGSDRAYEQYFGPGTRLTVT.

The rearrangement joins TRBV6-6 to TRBJ2-1; a weak D match, TRBD2 (6 bases). V shed 6 bases and J shed 8 bases, with 11 bases lying between them. Germline V gives CDR1 MNHNY, CDR2 SVGAGI (reference sequence). CDR3 length equals 12 residues. The CDR3 loop reads CASSSSADEQFF. The CDR3 nucleotides are TGTGCCAGCAGCTCTAGCGCAGATGAGCAGTTCTTC.

The rearrangement links TRBV18 to TRBJ1-2; 7 bases agree with TRBD1. The junction had 3 bases not matched to a gene; V was cut back by 1 base and J by 4 bases. The CDR3 has 14 residues. Looked up from germline, CDR1 is KGHSH and CDR2 is LQKENI. The CDR3 is CASSPRGGGYGYTF. The CDR3 nucleotides are TGTGCCAGCTCACCACGAGGGGGCGGCTATGGCTACACCTTC.

The chain has TRBV10-2 and TRBJ2-1; TRBD1 matches 7 bases. CDR1 and CDR2 (germline): WSHSY, SAAADI. V lost 5 bases and J lost 5; bases outside the gene matches: 6. This CDR3 is 14 amino acids long. As DNA, the CDR3 is TGCGCCAGCAGTCTAGACAGGGATCACAATGAGCAGTTCTTC. It translates to CASSLDRDHNEQFF.

This rearrangement joins TRBV29-1 to TRBJ2-7; a weak D match, TRBD1 (6 bases). Looked up from germline, CDR1 is SQVTM and CDR2 is ANQGSEA. V lost 1 base and J 6 bases, leaving 13 bases between the germline ends. This CDR3 spans 13 amino acids. The CDR3 nucleotides read TGCAGCGTTGAAGGCAGGGGATATTTCGAGCAGTACTTC. Translation: CSVEGRGYFEQYF.

DNA for the CDR3: TGCGCCAGCATAGGGCAGGGGGCCGGCACTGAAGCTTTCTTT. Its translation: CASIGQGAGTEAFF. This chain connects TRBV10-2 to TRBJ1-1; 8 nucleotides match TRBD1. V lost 7 bases, J lost 4 bases, and 8 bases stayed unmatched. The CDR3 runs to 14 residues. Germline V gene lookup returns CDR1 WSHSY and CDR2 SAAADI.

This sequence joins TRBV11-2 and TRBJ2-1; 7 bases fit TRBD2. With V trimmed by 2 bases and J by 4 bases, 5 bases remained unmatched. The CDR3 loop spans 15 amino acids. Germline V gives CDR1 SGHAT, CDR2 FQNNGV. The CDR3 nucleotides are TGTGCCAGCAGCTTACGGGGCGGGAGTTACAATGAGCAGTTCTTC. Protein: CASSLRGGSYNEQFF.

The rearrangement joins TRBV18 to TRBJ1-1, with 7 bases matching TRBD1. CDR3 length equals 15 residues. The junction had 7 bases not matched to a gene; V was cut back by 5 bases and J by 1 base. Germline V gene sequence: CDR1 KGHSH, CDR2 LQKENI. Here the CDR3 reads CASSSIWTGNTEAFF. Here the CDR3 DNA reads TGTGCCAGCTCATCAATATGGACAGGGAACACTGAAGCTTTCTTT. The variable domain in full, completed from reference TRBV18 and TRBJ1-1, reads NAGVMQNPRHLVRRRGQEARLRCSPMKGHSHVYWYRQLPEEGLKFMVYLQKENIIDESGMPKERFSAEFPKEGPSILRIQQVVRGDSAAYFCASSSIWTGNTEAFFGQGTRLTVV.

The gene calls are TRBV27 and TRBJ2-7; D may be TRBD2 (6 bases). Trimming cost V 4 bases and J 7 bases, with 11 bases left between them. CDR1 is MNHEY, CDR2 SMNVEV, per germline (reference sequence). This CDR3 is built from 12 residues. CDR3 region: CASSSRGREQYF. The CDR3 DNA reads as TGTGCCAGCAGTTCCCGGGGGAGAGAGCAGTACTTC.

In its sample, this clone was seen once. This chain links TRBV15 with TRBJ1-5; D not resolved. The CDR3 spans 13 residues. Trimming pared 4 bases from V and 6 bases from J, leaving 10 bases between. Germline V gives CDR1 LNHNV, CDR2 YYDKDF (reference sequence). CDR3 sequence: CATSTQESQPQHF. The CDR3 nucleotides read TGTGCCACCAGCACGCAGGAATCTCAGCCCCAGCATTTT. Variable domain in full (rest from reference TRBV15 and TRBJ1-5): DAMVIQNPRYQVTQFGKPVTLSCSQTLNHNVMYWYQQKSSQAPKLLFHYYDKDFNNEADTPDNFQSRRPNTSFCFLDIRSPGLGDTAMYLCATSTQESQPQHFGDGTRLSIL.

This chain joins TRBV28 and TRBJ1-5, with D possibly TRBD1 on 5 matching bases. Looked up from germline, CDR1 is MDHEN and CDR2 is SYDVKM. The CDR3 sequence is 15 residues long. Trimming shortened V by 2 bases and J by 6 bases, and 14 bases separated the two germline ends. The CDR3 is CASSLGVGRSQPQHF. The CDR3 DNA reads TGTGCCAGCAGTTTAGGGGTGGGGCGTAGTCAGCCCCAGCATTTT.

The chain employs TRBV28 and TRBJ1-6; tentative D call: TRBD1 (5 bases). This CDR3 comprises 15 residues. Germline V gene data show CDR1 as MDHEN and CDR2 as SYDVKM. V lost 2 bases, J lost 10 bases, and 15 bases lay in between. The CDR3 loop reads CASSLIAGLGSPLHF. The CDR3 DNA reads TGTGCCAGCAGTTTAATAGCAGGGTTGGGCTCACCCCTCCACTTT.

V gene TRBV28 combines with J gene TRBJ1-5; a possible D gene is TRBD1 (6 bases). The CDR3 has 14 amino acids. The V end lost 4 bases, the J end lost 6 bases, and 13 bases lay between the germline ends. CDR1 is MDHEN and CDR2 is SYDVKM in the germline V gene. The CDR3 sequence is CASSSRGPTQPQHF. The DNA for the CDR3 is TGTGCCAGCAGTTCCAGGGGCCCAACTCAGCCCCAGCATTTT.

As for this clone: In the same sample, other DNA sequences code for this CDR3. The chain employs TRBV11-2 and TRBJ1-5; D might be TRBD1 (5 bases). Germline V CDR1 and CDR2: SGHAT, FQNNGV. This CDR3 contains 13 residues. V shed 3 bases and J shed 6 bases, with 9 bases lying between them. Here the CDR3 reads CASSLGGGQPQHF. The CDR3 DNA follows: TGTGCCAGCAGCTTGGGGGGGGGTCAGCCCCAGCATTTT.

The V call is TRBV28, the J call TRBJ2-7; 9 bases agree with TRBD1. J lost 7 bases, V lost 2 bases, and 9 bases had no gene match. In germline, CDR1 is MDHEN, CDR2 SYDVKM. The CDR3 sequence is 15 residues long. In nucleotides, the CDR3 is TGTGCCAGCAGTTTACGTGGGACAGGGAACAGGGAGCAGTACTTC. Protein: CASSLRGTGNREQYF. The whole variable domain, remainder taken from reference TRBV28 and TRBJ2-7, is DVKVTQSSRYLVKRTGEKVFLECVQDMDHENMFWYRQDPGLGLRLIYFSYDVKMKEKGDIPEGYSVSREKKERFSLILESASTNQTSMYLCASSLRGTGNREQYFGPGTRLTVT.

This rearrangement joins TRBV5-1 to TRBJ2-2; D call uncertain. V lost 5 bases, J lost 4 bases, and 15 bases lay in between. CDR3 length: 15 amino acids. CDR1 and CDR2 (germline): SGHRS, YFSETQ. The CDR3 region has the DNA TGCGCCAGCAGTTTCTCGTTATCAGGCACCGGGGAGCTGTTTTTT. It codes for CASSFSLSGTGELFF.